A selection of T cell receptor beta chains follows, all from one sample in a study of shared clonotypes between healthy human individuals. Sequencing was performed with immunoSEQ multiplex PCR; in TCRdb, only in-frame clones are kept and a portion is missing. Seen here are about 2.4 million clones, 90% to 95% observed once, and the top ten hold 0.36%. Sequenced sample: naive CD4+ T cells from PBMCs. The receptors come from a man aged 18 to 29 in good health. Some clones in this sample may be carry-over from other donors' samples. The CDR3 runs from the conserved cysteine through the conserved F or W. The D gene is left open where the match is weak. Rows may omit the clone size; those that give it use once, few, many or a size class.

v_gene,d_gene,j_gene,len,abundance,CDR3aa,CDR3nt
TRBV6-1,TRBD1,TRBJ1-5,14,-,CASSSTGTVQPQHF,TGTGCCAGCAGCTCTACCGGGACAGTCCAACCCCAGCATTTT
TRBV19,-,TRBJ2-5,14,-,CASSIGGGTETQYF,TGTGCCAGTAGTATTGGCGGAGGTACGGAGACCCAGTACTTC
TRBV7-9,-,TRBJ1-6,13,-,CASSLDPSSPLHF,TGTGCCAGCAGCTTAGATCCGTCTTCACCCCTCCACTTT
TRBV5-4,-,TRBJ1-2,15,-,CASSPYVGGSDGYTF,TGTGCCAGCAGCCCCTACGTGGGGGGGTCGGATGGCTACACCTTC
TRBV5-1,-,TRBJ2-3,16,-,CASSWGGAKATDTQYF,TGCGCCAGCAGCTGGGGCGGAGCCAAAGCGACAGATACGCAGTATTTT
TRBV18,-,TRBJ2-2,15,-,CASSPGRTSPGELFF,TGTGCCAGCTCACCTGGACGGACTTCGCCCGGGGAGCTGTTTTTT
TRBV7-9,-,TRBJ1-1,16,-,CASSSEEPIGTAEAFF,TGTGCCAGCAGCTCCGAAGAGCCCATAGGAACCGCTGAAGCTTTCTTT
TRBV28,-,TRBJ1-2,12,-,CASTSFRDGYTF,TGTGCCAGCACCTCCTTCCGAGATGGCTACACCTTC
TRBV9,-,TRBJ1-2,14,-,CASSVAGRNYGYTF,TGTGCCAGCAGCGTGGCTGGACGGAACTATGGCTACACCTTC
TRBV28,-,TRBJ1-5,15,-,CASSLIVVQQKPQHF,TGTGCCAGCAGTTTAATCGTCGTACAACAGAAGCCCCAGCATTTT
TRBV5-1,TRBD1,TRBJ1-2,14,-,CASSSGTVNYGYTF,TGCGCCAGCAGCTCAGGGACAGTTAACTATGGCTACACCTTC
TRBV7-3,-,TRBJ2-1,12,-,CASSSPGIKQFF,TGTGCCAGCAGCTCCCCCGGGATTAAGCAGTTCTTC
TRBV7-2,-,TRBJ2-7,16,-,CASSLTRPGSGGEQYF,TGTGCCAGCAGCTTAACCCGGCCGGGCTCAGGAGGCGAGCAGTACTTC
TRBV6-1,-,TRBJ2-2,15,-,CASSDGLSVGGELFF,TGTGCCAGCAGTGATGGTTTGTCCGTCGGGGGGGAGCTGTTTTTT
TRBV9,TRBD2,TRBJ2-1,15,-,CASSVGTSGTNEQFF,TGTGCCAGCAGCGTAGGGACTAGCGGGACGAATGAGCAGTTCTTC
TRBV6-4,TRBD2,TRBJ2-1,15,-,CASSEVAGGYNEQFF,TGTGCCAGCAGTGAAGTAGCGGGAGGTTACAATGAGCAGTTCTTC
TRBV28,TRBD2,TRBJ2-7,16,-,CASSPRTSGTSYEQYF,TGTGCCAGCAGTCCACGGACTAGCGGGACCTCCTACGAGCAGTACTTC
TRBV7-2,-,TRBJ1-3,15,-,CASSLIPRGGNTIYF,TGTGCCAGCAGCTTAATTCCAAGGGGGGGAAACACCATATATTTT
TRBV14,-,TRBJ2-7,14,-,CASSSSQGSLEQYF,TGTGCCAGCTCCAGCAGCCAAGGGTCCCTTGAGCAGTACTTC
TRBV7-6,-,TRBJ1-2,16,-,CASSLEAREMLGGYTF,TGTGCCAGCAGCTTAGAGGCCAGGGAGATGCTAGGTGGCTACACCTTC
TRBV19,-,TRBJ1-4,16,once,CASSPAPGLSNEKLFF,TGTGCCAGTAGCCCTGCCCCGGGACTCAGTAATGAAAAACTGTTTTTT
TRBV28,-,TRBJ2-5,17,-,CASSKLATGHLQETQYF,TGTGCCAGCAGCAAGTTGGCCACGGGACACTTGCAAGAGACCCAGTACTTC
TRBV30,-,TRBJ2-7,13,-,CAWSPGQPYEQYF,TGTGCCTGGAGTCCGGGACAACCCTACGAGCAGTACTTC
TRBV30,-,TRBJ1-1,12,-,CAWGHPNGEAFF,TGTGCCTGGGGCCATCCGAACGGTGAAGCTTTCTTT
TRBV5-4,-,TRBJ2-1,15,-,CASSLGQSGVNEQFF,TGTGCCAGCAGCTTGGGGCAGTCAGGGGTTAATGAGCAGTTCTTC
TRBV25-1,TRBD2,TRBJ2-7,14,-,CASSAGLDSYEQYF,TGTGCCAGCAGTGCCGGACTAGATTCCTACGAGCAGTACTTC
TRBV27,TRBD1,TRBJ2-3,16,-,CASSPWGQGATDTQYF,TGTGCCAGCAGTCCATGGGGACAGGGGGCGACAGATACGCAGTATTTT
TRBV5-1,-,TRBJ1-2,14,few,CASSSLDGRAGYTF,TGCGCCAGCAGCTCCCTGGACGGAAGGGCTGGCTACACCTTC
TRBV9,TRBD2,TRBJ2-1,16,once,CASSANPGTSVHEQFF,TGTGCCAGCAGCGCTAATCCCGGGACTAGCGTCCATGAGCAGTTCTTC
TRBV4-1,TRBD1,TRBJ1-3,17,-,CASSQAGQPFSGNTIYF,TGCGCCAGCAGCCAAGCGGGACAGCCTTTCTCTGGAAACACCATATATTTT
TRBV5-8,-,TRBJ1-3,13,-,CASSLEGRNTIYF,TGTGCCAGCAGCTTGGAGGGTAGAAACACCATATATTTT
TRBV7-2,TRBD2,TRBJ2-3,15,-,CASSLSGGRTDTQYF,TGTGCCAGCAGCTTGTCGGGGGGGCGCACAGATACGCAGTATTTT
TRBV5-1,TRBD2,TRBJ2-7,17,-,CASSPKQVPGLAGSEYF,TGCGCCAGCAGCCCTAAGCAAGTACCGGGACTAGCGGGATCGGAGTACTTC
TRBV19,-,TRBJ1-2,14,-,CASSWAVANYGYTF,TGTGCCAGTAGTTGGGCTGTCGCTAACTATGGCTACACCTTC
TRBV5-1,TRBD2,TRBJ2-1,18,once,CASSTGTSGRVFDNEQFF,TGCGCCAGCAGCACCGGGACTAGCGGGAGGGTCTTTGACAATGAGCAGTTCTTC
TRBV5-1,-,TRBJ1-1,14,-,CASSTPGGGTEAFF,TGCGCCAGCAGCACCCCTGGGGGGGGCACTGAAGCTTTCTTT
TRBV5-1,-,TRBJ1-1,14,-,CASSLGNRGTEAFF,TGCGCCAGCAGCTTGGGAAACAGAGGAACTGAAGCTTTCTTT
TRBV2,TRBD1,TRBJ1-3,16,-,CASSRRGQGSGNTIYF,TGTGCCAGCAGCCGAAGGGGACAGGGGTCTGGAAACACCATATATTTT
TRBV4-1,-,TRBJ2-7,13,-,CASSQELADWQYF,TGCGCCAGCAGCCAAGAGTTGGCGGATTGGCAGTACTTC
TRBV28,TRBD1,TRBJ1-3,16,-,CASIRPGGGQGNTIYF,TGTGCCAGCATTAGGCCAGGGGGCGGCCAGGGAAACACCATATATTTT
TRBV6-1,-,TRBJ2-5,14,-,CASRDRNTQETQYF,TGTGCCAGCAGAGACAGGAACACCCAAGAGACCCAGTACTTC
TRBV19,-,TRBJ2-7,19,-,CASSPSSVPNSAWGYEQYF,TGTGCCAGTAGTCCCTCTTCCGTACCAAATAGCGCCTGGGGCTACGAGCAGTACTTC
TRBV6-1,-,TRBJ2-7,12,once,CASEDTTYEQYF,TGTGCCAGCGAAGACACAACCTACGAGCAGTACTTC
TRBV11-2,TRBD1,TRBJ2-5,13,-,CASSRGLTETQYF,TGTGCCAGCAGCAGGGGGCTCACAGAGACCCAGTACTTC
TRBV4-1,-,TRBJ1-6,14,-,CASSQEAVNSPLHF,TGCGCCAGCAGCCAAGAAGCAGTTAATTCACCCCTCCACTTT
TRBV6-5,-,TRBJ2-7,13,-,CASSKGAGFEQYF,TGTGCCAGCAGCAAAGGGGCAGGGTTCGAGCAGTACTTC
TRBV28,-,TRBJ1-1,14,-,CASTPSGGGTEAFF,TGTGCCAGCACCCCTTCCGGAGGGGGGACTGAAGCTTTCTTT
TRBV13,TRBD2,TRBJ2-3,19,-,CASSRRILSGRVWTDTQYF,TGTGCCAGCAGCAGACGAATCCTGAGCGGGAGAGTTTGGACAGATACGCAGTATTTT
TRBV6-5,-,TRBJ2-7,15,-,CASSFSSPGAGEQYF,TGTGCCAGCAGTTTCTCATCCCCCGGGGCGGGCGAGCAGTACTTC
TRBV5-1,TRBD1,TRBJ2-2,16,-,CASSLGGTGDTGELFF,TGCGCCAGCAGCTTGGGCGGGACAGGGGACACCGGGGAGCTGTTTTTT
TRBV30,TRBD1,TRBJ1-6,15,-,CAWSVLGQRPSPLHF,TGTGCCTGGAGTGTACTGGGACAGAGGCCTTCACCCCTCCACTTT